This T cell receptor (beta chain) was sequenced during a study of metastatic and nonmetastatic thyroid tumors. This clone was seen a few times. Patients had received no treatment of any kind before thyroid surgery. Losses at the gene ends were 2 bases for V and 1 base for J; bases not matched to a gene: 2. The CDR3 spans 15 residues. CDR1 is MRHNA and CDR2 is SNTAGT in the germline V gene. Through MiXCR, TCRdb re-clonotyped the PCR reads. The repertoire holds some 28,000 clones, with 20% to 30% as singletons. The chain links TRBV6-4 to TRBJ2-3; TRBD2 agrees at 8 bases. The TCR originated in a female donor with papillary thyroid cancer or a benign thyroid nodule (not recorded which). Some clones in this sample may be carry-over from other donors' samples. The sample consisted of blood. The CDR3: CASSDGSGGTDTQYF. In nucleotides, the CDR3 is TGTGCCAGCAGTGACGGTAGCGGGGGCACAGATACGCAGTATTTT.